Presented here are 16 T cell receptor beta chains from one specimen sequenced in a study of multiple sclerosis patients with progressive multifocal leukoencephalopathy. The time point was: before natalizumab initiation. Sequencing was performed with immunoSEQ multiplex PCR; in TCRdb, only in-frame clones are kept and a portion is missing. The data contain tens of thousands of clones, more than 75% of them singletons. The sequencing sample was made of PBMCs. The receptors come from a human donor with multiple sclerosis.

The chain links TRBV4-2 to TRBJ2-2; possibly TRBD1 or TRBD2 for D (7 bases each). Trimming removed 3 bases from V and 6 bases from J, with 11 bases in between. This CDR3 is built from 14 residues. The germline CDR1 and CDR2 sequences are LGHNA and YNFKEQ. CDR3 region: CASSQQGGPGELFF. CDR3 DNA sequence: TGTGCCAGCAGCCAGCAGGGGGGGCCCGGGGAGCTGTTTTTT.

The genes are TRBV4-1 and TRBJ1-2; 8 bases line up with TRBD1. CDR1 MGHRA and CDR2 YSYEKL come from the germline V gene. V gave up 3 bases and J gave up 5 bases; unmatched junction bases: 8. CDR3 size: 15 residues. The CDR3 is CASSQGDRSFYGYTF. For the CDR3, the DNA is TGCGCCAGCAGCCAGGGGGACAGGAGCTTTTATGGCTACACCTTC.

The V call is TRBV29-1, the J call TRBJ1-4; 10 bases line up with TRBD1. V dropped 7 bases and J dropped 8; count of bases not matched to a gene: 7. CDR1 and CDR2 (germline): SQVTM, ANQGSEA. The CDR3 runs to 13 residues. Here the CDR3 reads CSARQGAWEKLFF. The DNA of the CDR3 is TGCAGCGCCCGACAGGGGGCTTGGGAAAAACTGTTTTTT.

V is TRBV7-3 and J is TRBJ1-1, with D perhaps TRBD1 (6 bases). The germline CDR1 and CDR2 sequences are SGHTA and FQGTGA. V gave up 3 bases and J gave up 0 bases, with 8 bases separating them. This CDR3 has 14 residues. The CDR3: CASSFRGMNTEAFF. CDR3 DNA sequence: TGTGCCAGCAGCTTCAGGGGCATGAACACTGAAGCTTTCTTT.

The rearrangement joins TRBV7-9 to TRBJ2-2; 11 positions agree with TRBD1. Germline assignment: CDR1 SEHNR and CDR2 FQNEAQ (reference sequence). The CDR3 sequence is 16 residues long. Trimming took 7 bases from V and 3 from J; bases not matched to a gene: 7. Here the CDR3 reads CASTSGQGVHTGELFF. CDR3 sequence (DNA): TGTGCCAGCACCTCGGGACAGGGGGTCCACACCGGGGAGCTGTTTTTT.

This sequence joins TRBV30 and TRBJ1-6; 10 bases agree with TRBD1. Trimming cost V 0 bases and J 1 base; bases outside gene matches: 9. Germline CDR1 reads GTSNPN; CDR2 reads SVGIG (reference sequence). This CDR3 is 19 amino acids long. CDR3 loop: CAWSVRTGGGTSYNSPLHF. CDR3 DNA sequence: TGTGCCTGGAGTGTACGGACAGGGGGTGGCACGTCCTATAATTCACCCCTCCACTTT.

This clone was counted a single time. One end of the junction fails to match germline, which may point to a read error. V is TRBV7-9 and J is TRBJ2-5, with a possible D match to TRBD1 (6 bases). Germline CDR1 SEHNR, CDR2 FQNEAQ (reference sequence). The CDR3 consists of 14 residues. This CDR3 is CASSFDRTQETRYF. CDR3 DNA sequence: TGTGCCAGCAGTTTTGACAGGACCCAAGAGACCCGGTACTTC.

This clone was seen once. V usage is TRBV6-5 and J usage is TRBJ2-2; 15 bases fit TRBD2. The CDR3 extends over 15 amino acids. The germline V gene encodes CDR1 MNHEY and CDR2 SVGAGI. The J segment lost 11 bases and the V segment lost 6 bases, leaving 7 bases of the junction unmatched. CDR3 protein: CASSWTSGGDGELFF. CDR3 DNA: TGTGCCAGCAGCTGGACTAGCGGGGGGGACGGAGAGCTGTTTTTT.

This clone was picked up a small number of times. The gene calls are TRBV4-2 and TRBJ2-7, with D perhaps matching TRBD1 (5 bases). Trimming took 3 bases from V and 5 from J, leaving 14 bases between them. This CDR3 contains 14 residues. Germline CDR1 is LGHNA and CDR2 is YNFKEQ. The CDR3 bases are TGTGCCAGCAGCCAGGGTCAGGGATCCCACGAGCAGTACTTC. Protein product: CASSQGQGSHEQYF.

Only one count was recorded for this clone. The rearrangement uses TRBV7-8 and TRBJ2-7; the match to TRBD1 covers 9 bases. CDR3 length equals 15 residues. Germline-derived CDR1 and CDR2 are SGHVS and FQNEAQ. V shed 1 base, J shed 4 bases, and the junction held 5 bases outside the gene matches. The CDR3 is CASSLGYRGLYEQYF. CDR3 nucleotide sequence: TGTGCCAGCAGCTTAGGGTACAGGGGGCTTTACGAGCAGTACTTC.

The V and J genes are TRBV27 and TRBJ2-1, with 10 bases fitting TRBD2. V shed 6 bases and J 6 bases; nucleotides not matched to a gene: 5. In germline, CDR1 is MNHEY, CDR2 SMNVEV (reference sequence). The CDR3 is 14 residues long. CDR3 nucleotides: TGTGCCAGCAGAGCGGGGGGGCCTGCCAATGAGCAGTTCTTC. It is translated as CASRAGGPANEQFF.

The J gene is TRBJ1-1, the V gene TRBV6-5; D perhaps matches TRBD1 (6 bases). The V gene's germline CDR1 is MNHEY and CDR2 SVGAGI. The V end lost 6 bases, the J end lost 8 bases, and 13 bases lay between the germline ends. This CDR3 region has 12 residues. CDR3: CASRSRQAEAFF. DNA for the CDR3: TGTGCCAGCAGGTCCCGACAGGCAGAAGCTTTCTTT.

CDR3 sequence: CASSAGLEAFF. CDR3 coding DNA: TGTGCCAGCAGCGCAGGATTGGAAGCTTTCTTT. The rearrangement joins TRBV5-6 to TRBJ1-1; D is ambiguous. CDR3 size: 11 residues. The V gene lost 4 bases and the J gene lost 8 bases, with 9 bases spanning the gap. The germline V gene encodes CDR1 SGHDT and CDR2 YYEEEE.

The V call is TRBV18, the J call TRBJ1-5; no clear D. The germline V gene has CDR1 KGHSH and CDR2 LQKENI. The CDR3 extends over 13 amino acids. The ends were cut back, 2 bases at V and 10 bases at J, with 12 bases in the middle. For the CDR3, the DNA is TGTGCCAGCTCACCAAAGGATGGCGGCCCCCAGCATTTT. This encodes CASSPKDGGPQHF.

A single count supports this clone. V usage is TRBV7-2 and J usage is TRBJ2-5, with 9 positions matching TRBD2. This CDR3 contains 15 residues. V dropped 7 bases and J dropped 3; count of bases not matched to a gene: 9. Germline V lookup: CDR1 SGHTA, CDR2 FQGNSA. The CDR3 nucleotides are TGTGCCAGCAACTTGGGTAGCGGGAGAAAAGAGACCCAGTACTTC. Translated: CASNLGSGRKETQYF.

The chain employs TRBV9 and TRBJ1-2; D ambiguous. Germline V CDR1 and CDR2: SGDLS, YYNGEE. Trimming removed 0 bases from V and 5 bases from J, with 14 bases in between. The CDR3 is 15 residues long. The CDR3 sequence: CASSVALDVRYGYTF. CDR3 DNA sequence: TGTGCCAGCAGCGTAGCCTTGGACGTTCGGTATGGCTACACCTTC.